This T cell receptor beta chain is drawn from a study of T cell changes during pregnancy in multiple sclerosis. Germline V gene sequence: CDR1 SGHVS, CDR2 FQNEAQ. CDR3 length: 17 residues. V dropped 1 base and J dropped 7 bases, with 19 bases sitting between them. This table comes from immunoSEQ multiplex PCR, and its TCRdb copy is limited to in-frame clones, with some not included. Altogether tens of thousands of clones are present, roughly 90% being singletons, with the ten largest covering more than 8%. The source material was peripheral blood, sampled after pregnancy. The chain is built from TRBV7-8 and TRBJ2-2, with TRBD1 as a possible D gene (5 bases). The source is a female donor in good health, enrolled as a control in a pregnancy study. The CDR3 DNA sequence: TGTGCCAGCAGCTTAGATGGGGCCTCCACCCGGAACGGGGAGCTGTTTTTT. Translating gives CASSLDGASTRNGELFF. The whole variable domain, remainder taken from reference TRBV7-8 and TRBJ2-2, is GAGVSQSPRYKVAKRGQDVALRCDPISGHVSLFWYQQALGQGPEFLTYFQNEAQLDKSGLPSDRFFAERPEGSVSTLKIQRTQQEDSAVYLCASSLDGASTRNGELFFGEGSRLTVL.